The subject of this entry is one T cell receptor (beta chain). This specimen belongs to a study of OX40 agonist ivuxolimab in advanced cancers. As for the study in general: Prior checkpoint blockade (anti-PD-1, anti-PD-L1 or anti-CTLA-4) was permitted; approximately 44% had it.

There are 13 residues in the CDR3. V shed 4 bases and J shed 4 bases, with 8 bases lying between them. The germline V gene encodes CDR1 SGHTA and CDR2 FQGNSA. This table comes from immunoSEQ multiplex PCR, and its TCRdb copy is limited to in-frame clones, with some not included. Seen here are under 150,000 clones, approximately 94% observed once, and the top ten hold more than 0.8%. Sample: CD4+ or CD8+ T cells sorted from blood, taken in a trial of the OX40 agonist ivuxolimab. The V gene is TRBV7-2, the J gene TRBJ2-1, with a possible D match to TRBD1 (5 bases). This clonotype was sampled from an adult with an advanced solid tumor such as melanoma, head and neck, liver or kidney cancer. In DNA form, the CDR3 reads TGTGCCAGCAGCTCCGACAGATACAATGAGCAGTTCTTC. This gives the protein CASSSDRYNEQFF.